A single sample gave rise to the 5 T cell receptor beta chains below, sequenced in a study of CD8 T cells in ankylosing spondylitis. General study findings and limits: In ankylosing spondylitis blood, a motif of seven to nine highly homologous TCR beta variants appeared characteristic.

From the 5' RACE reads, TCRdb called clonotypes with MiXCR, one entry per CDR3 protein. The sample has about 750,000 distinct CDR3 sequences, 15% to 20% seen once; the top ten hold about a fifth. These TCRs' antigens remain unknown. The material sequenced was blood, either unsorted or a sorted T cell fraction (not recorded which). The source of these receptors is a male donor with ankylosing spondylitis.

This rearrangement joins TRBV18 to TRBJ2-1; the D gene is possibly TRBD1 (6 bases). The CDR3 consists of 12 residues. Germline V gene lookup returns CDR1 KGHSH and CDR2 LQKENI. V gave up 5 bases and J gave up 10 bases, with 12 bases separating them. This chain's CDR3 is CASSGPGDEQFF. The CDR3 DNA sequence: TGTGCCAGCTCAGGACCAGGGGACGAGCAGTTCTTC.

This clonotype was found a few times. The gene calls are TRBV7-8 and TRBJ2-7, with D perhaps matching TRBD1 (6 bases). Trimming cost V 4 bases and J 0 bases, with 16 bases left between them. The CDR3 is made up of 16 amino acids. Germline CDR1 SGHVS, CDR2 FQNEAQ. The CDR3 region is CASSSLGTLSSYEQYF. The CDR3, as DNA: TGTGCCAGCAGCTCTCTCGGGACACTTAGCTCCTACGAGCAGTACTTC.

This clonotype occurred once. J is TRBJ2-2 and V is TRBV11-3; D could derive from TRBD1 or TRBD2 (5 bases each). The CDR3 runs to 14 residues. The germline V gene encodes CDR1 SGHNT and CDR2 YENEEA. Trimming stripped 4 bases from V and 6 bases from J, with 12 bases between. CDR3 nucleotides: TGTGCCAGCAGCTGGGGGTGGGACGCCGGGGAGCTGTTTTTT. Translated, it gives CASSWGWDAGELFF.

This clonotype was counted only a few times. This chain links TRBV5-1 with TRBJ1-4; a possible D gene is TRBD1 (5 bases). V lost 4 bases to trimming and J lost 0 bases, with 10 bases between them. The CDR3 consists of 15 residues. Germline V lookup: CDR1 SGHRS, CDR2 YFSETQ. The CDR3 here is CASSPHRTTNEKLFF. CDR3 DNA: TGCGCCAGCAGCCCACACAGGACAACTAATGAAAAACTGTTTTTT. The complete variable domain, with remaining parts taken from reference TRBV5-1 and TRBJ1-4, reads KAGVTQTPRYLIKTRGQQVTLSCSPISGHRSVSWYQQTPGQGLQFLFEYFSETQRNKGNFPGRFSGRQFSNSRSEMNVSTLELGDSALYLCASSPHRTTNEKLFFGSGTQLSVL.

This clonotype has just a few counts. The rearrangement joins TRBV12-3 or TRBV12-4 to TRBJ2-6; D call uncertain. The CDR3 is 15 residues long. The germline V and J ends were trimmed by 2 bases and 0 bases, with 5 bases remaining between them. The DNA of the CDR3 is TGTGCCAGCAGTTTACAGGACTCTGGGGCCAACGTCCTGACTTTC. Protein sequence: CASSLQDSGANVLTF.